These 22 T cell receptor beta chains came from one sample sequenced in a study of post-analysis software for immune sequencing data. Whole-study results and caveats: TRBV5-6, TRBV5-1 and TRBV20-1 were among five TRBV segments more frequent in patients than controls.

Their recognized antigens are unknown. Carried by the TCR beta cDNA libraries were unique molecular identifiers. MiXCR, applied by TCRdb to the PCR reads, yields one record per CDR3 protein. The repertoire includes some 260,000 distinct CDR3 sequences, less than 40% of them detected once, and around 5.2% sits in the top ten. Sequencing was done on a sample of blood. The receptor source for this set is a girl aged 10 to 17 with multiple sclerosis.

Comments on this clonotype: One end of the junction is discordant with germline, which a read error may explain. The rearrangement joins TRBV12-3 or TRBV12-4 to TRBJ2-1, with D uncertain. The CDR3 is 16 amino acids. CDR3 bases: TGTGCCAGCAGTTTAGGACTGTCCAGCTCCCACAATGAGCAGTTCTTC. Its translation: CASSLGLSSSHNEQFF.

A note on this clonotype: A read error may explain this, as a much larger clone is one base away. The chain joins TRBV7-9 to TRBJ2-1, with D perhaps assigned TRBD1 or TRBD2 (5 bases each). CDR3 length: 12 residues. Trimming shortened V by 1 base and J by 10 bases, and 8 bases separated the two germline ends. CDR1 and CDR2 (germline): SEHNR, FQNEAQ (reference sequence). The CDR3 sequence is CASSLGDREQFF. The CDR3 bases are TGTGCCAGCAGCTTAGGGGACCGGGAGCAGTTCTTC.

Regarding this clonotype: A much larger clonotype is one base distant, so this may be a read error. CDR3 amino acids: CAGTGQGHNEQFF. CDR3 nucleotides: TGTGCCGGCACCGGACAGGGCCACAATGAGCAGTTCTTC. The genes are TRBV25-1 and TRBJ2-1; 8 bases agree with TRBD1. The CDR3 contains 13 residues. J was trimmed by 5 bases and V by 11 bases; bases with no gene match: 8. Germline V lookup: CDR1 MGHDK, CDR2 SYGVNS.

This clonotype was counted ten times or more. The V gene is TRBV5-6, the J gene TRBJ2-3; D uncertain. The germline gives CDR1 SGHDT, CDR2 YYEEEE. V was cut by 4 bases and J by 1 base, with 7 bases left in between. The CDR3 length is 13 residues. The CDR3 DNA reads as TGTGCCAGCAGCCCCCAGGGCACAGATACGCAGTATTTT. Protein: CASSPQGTDTQYF. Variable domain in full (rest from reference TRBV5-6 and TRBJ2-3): DAGVTQSPTHLIKTRGQQVTLRCSPKSGHDTVSWYQQALGQGPQFIFQYYEEEERQRGNFPDRFSGHQFPNYSSELNVNALLLGDSALYLCASSPQGTDTQYFGPGTRLTVL.

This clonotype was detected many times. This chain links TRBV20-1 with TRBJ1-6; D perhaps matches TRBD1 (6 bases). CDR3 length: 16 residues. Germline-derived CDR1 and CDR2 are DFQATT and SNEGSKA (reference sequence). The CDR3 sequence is CSVPYRESSYNSPLHF. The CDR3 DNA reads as TGCAGCGTACCATACAGGGAATCCTCCTATAATTCACCCCTCCACTTT.

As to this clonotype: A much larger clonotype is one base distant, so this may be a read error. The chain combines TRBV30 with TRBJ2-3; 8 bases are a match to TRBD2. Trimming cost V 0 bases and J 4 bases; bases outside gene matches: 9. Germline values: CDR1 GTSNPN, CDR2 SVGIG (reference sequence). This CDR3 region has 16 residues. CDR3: CAWSVPSSGSADTQYF. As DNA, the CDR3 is TGTGCCTGGAGTGTACCCTCGAGCGGGAGTGCAGATACGCAGTATTTT.

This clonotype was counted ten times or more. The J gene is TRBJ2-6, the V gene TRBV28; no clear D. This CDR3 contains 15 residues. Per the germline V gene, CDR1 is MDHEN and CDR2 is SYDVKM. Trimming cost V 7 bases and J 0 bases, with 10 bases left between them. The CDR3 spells CASIQSISGANVLTF. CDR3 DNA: TGTGCCAGCATCCAGAGTATCTCTGGGGCCAACGTCCTGACTTTC.

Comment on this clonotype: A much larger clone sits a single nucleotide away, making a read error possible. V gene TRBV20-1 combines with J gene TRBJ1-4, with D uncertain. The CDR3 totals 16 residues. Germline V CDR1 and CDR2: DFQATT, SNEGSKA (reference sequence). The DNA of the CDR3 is TGCAGTGCTAGAGCCCAGGACCCGCGGAGGAGCGAAAAACGGTTTTTT. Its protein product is CSARAQDPRRSEKRFF.

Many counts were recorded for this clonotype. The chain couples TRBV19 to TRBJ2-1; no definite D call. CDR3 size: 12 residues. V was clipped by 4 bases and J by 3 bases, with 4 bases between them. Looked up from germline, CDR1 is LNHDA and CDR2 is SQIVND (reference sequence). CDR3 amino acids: CASSTDYNEQFF. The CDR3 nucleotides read TGTGCCAGTAGTACGGACTACAATGAGCAGTTCTTC.

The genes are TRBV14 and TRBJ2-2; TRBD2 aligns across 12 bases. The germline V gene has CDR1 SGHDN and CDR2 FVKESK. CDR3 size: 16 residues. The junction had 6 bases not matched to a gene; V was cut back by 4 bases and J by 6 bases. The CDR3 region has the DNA TGTGCCAGCAGCCGCAGACTAGCGGGAGCCGCCGGGGAGCTGTTTTTT. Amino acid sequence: CASSRRLAGAAGELFF.

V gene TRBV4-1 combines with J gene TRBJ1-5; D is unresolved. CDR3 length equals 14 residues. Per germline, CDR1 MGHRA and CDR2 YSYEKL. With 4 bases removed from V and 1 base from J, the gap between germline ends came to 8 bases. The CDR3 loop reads CASSPVDSNQPQHF. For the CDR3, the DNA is TGCGCCAGCAGCCCCGTCGACAGCAATCAGCCCCAGCATTTT.

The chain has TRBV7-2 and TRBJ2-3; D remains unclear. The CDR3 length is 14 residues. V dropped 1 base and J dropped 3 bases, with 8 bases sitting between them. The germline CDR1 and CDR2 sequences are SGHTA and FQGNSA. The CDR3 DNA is TGTGCCAGCAGCTTAGTAAGACGGACAGATACGCAGTATTTT. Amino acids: CASSLVRRTDTQYF.

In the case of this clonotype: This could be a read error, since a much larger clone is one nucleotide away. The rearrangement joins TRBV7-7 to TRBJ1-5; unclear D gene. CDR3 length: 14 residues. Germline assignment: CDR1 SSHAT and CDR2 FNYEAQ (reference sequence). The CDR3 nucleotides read TGTACTAGCCAGCTTAGGGCAGGCAATCAGCCCCAGCATTTT. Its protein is CTSQLRAGNQPQHF.

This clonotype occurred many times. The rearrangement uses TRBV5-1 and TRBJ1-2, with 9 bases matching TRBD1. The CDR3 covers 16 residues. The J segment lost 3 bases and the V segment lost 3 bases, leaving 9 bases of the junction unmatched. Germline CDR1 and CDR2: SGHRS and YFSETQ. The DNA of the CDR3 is TGCGCCAGCAGCTCGACGGGACAGGGTGCCGACTATGGCTACACCTTC. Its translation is CASSSTGQGADYGYTF.

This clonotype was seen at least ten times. DNA for the CDR3: TGCGCCAGCAGCCAATTGACGGGGGTTAATGAAAAACTGTTTTTT. This codes for CASSQLTGVNEKLFF. V gene TRBV4-1 combines with J gene TRBJ1-4; D is perhaps TRBD1 (5 bases). V was shortened by 2 bases and J by 4 bases, with 11 bases between the two germline ends. The CDR3 spans 15 residues. CDR1 and CDR2 from the germline V gene are MGHRA and YSYEKL.

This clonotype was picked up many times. DNA for the CDR3: TGTGCCACCAGTGATTTAGGTCAGGGTGGGCAGTTCTTC. Translating it yields CATSDLGQGGQFF. V and J are TRBV24-1 and TRBJ2-1, with a tentative D call TRBD1 (5 bases). Germline-derived CDR1 and CDR2 are KGHDR and SFDVKD. V lost 1 base and J 12 bases, leaving 12 bases between the germline ends. The CDR3 runs to 13 residues.

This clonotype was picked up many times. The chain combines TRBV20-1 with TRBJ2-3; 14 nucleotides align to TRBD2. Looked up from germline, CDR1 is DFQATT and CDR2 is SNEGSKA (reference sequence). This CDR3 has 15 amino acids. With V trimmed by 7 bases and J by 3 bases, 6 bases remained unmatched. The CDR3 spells CSVLGTSGRTDTQYF. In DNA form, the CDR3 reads TGCAGTGTACTTGGGACTAGCGGGAGAACAGATACGCAGTATTTT.

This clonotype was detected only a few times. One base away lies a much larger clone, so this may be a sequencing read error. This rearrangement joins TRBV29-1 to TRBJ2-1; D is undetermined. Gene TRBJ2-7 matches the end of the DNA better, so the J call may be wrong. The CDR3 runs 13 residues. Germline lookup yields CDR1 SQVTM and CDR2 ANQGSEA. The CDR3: CSVWLVIGNEQYF. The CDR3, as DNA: TGCAGCGTTTGGCTAGTCATCGGCAATGAGCAGTACTTC.

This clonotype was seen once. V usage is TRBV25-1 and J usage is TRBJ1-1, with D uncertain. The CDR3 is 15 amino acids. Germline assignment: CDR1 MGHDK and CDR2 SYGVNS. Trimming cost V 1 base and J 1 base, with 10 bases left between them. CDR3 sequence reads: CASSEFMGENTEAFF. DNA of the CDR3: TGTGCCAGCAGTGAATTCATGGGCGAGAACACTGAAGCTTTCTTT.

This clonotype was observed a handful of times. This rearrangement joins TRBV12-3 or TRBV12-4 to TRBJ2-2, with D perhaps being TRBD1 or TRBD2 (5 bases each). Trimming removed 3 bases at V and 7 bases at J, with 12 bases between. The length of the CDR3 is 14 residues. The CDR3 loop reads CASSLGVPHGELFF. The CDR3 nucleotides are TGTGCCAGCAGTTTGGGGGTTCCGCACGGGGAGCTGTTTTTT.

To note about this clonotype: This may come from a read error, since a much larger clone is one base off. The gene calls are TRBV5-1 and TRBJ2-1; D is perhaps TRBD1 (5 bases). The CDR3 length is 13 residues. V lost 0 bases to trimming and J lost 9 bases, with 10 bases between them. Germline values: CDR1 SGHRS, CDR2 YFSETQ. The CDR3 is CASSLAWGTEQFF. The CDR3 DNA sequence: TGCGCCAGCAGCTTGGCTTGGGGCACTGAGCAGTTCTTC.

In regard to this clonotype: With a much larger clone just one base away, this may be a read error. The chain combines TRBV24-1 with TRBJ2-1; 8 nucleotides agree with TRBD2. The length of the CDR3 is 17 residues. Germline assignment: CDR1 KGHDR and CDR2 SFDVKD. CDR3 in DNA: TGTGCCACCAGTGATTCGGGAGGGGGGTTTACCTACAATGGGCAGTTCTTC. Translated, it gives CATSDSGGGFTYNGQFF.